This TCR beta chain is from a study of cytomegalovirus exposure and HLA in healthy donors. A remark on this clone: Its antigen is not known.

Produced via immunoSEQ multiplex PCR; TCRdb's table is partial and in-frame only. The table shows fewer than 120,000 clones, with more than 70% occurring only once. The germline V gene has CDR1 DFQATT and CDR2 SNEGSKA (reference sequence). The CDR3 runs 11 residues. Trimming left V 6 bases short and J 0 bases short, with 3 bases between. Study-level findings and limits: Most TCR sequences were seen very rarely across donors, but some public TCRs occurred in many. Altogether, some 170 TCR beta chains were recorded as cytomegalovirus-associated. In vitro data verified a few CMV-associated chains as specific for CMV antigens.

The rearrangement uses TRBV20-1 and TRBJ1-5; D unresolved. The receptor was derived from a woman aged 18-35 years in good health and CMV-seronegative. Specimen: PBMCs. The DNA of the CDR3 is TGCAGTGCCGTTAGCAATCAGCCCCAGCATTTT. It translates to CSAVSNQPQHF.